This T cell receptor beta chain comes out of a study of blood T cell repertoires in COVID-19. Study background: Samples representing acute and convalescent COVID-19 were sourced from the United States, Italy and Spain.

Sequencing was performed with immunoSEQ multiplex PCR; in TCRdb, only in-frame clones are kept and a portion is missing. The sample yields around 110,000 clones, 80% to 85% seen once. The sequenced material came from PBMCs or T cells enriched from blood (not recorded which). The TCR originated in a woman in her twenties or thirties who had recovered from COVID-19.

CDR3 in amino acids: CASSFTSGFKNIQYF. CDR3 nucleotide sequence: TGTGCCAGCAGCTTTACTAGCGGGTTTAAAAACATTCAGTACTTC. This chain joins TRBV7-2 and TRBJ2-4, with 9 bases lining up with TRBD2. The CDR3 is 15 amino acids. V was clipped by 3 bases and J by 4 bases; unmatched bases: 4. Germline loops: CDR1 SGHTA, CDR2 FQGNSA. The complete variable domain, with remaining parts taken from reference TRBV7-2 and TRBJ2-4, reads GAGVSQSPSNKVTEKGKDVELRCDPISGHTALYWYRQSLGQGLEFLIYFQGNSAPDKSGLPSDRFSAERTGGSVSTLTIQRTQQEDSAVYLCASSFTSGFKNIQYFGAGTRLSVL.